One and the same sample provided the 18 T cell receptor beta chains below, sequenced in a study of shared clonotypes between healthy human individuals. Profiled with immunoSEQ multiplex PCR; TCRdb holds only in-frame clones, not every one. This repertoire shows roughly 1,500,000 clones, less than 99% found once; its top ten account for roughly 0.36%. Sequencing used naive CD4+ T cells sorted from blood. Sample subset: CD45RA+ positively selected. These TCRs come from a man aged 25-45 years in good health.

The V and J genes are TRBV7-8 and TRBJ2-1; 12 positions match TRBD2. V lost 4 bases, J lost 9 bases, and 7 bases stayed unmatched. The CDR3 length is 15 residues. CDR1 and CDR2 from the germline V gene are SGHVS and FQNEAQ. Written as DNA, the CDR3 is TGTGCCAGCAGCTCTCTAGCGGGAGGGGCTGGTGAGCAGTTCTTC. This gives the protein CASSSLAGGAGEQFF.

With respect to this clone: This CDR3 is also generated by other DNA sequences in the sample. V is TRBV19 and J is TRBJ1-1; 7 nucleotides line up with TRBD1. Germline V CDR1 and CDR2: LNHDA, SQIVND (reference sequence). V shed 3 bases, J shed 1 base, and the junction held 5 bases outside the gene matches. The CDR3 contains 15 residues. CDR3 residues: CASSILGTANTEAFF. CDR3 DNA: TGTGCCAGTAGTATCCTCGGGACAGCGAACACTGAAGCTTTCTTT.

As DNA, the CDR3 is TGTGCCAGCAGCCAGACTAGCGGGAGAGAAGCAGATACGCAGTATTTT. Translated: CASSQTSGREADTQYF. The chain carries TRBV25-1 and TRBJ2-3; TRBD2 agrees at 12 bases. This CDR3 has 16 amino acids. The germline V gene has CDR1 MGHDK and CDR2 SYGVNS. V shed 6 bases and J 4 bases; nucleotides not matched to a gene: 8.

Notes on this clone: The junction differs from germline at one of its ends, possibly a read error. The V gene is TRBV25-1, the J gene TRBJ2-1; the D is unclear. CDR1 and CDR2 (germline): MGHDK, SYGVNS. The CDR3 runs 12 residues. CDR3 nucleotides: TGTGCCAGCAGTGAATCCTTCAATGAGCAGTTCTTC. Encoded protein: CASSESFNEQFF.

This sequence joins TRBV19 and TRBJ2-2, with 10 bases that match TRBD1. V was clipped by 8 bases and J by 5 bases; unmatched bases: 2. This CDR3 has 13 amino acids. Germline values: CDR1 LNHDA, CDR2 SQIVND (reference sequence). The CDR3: CASRQGATGELFF. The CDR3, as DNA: TGTGCCAGTCGACAGGGGGCGACCGGGGAGCTGTTTTTT.

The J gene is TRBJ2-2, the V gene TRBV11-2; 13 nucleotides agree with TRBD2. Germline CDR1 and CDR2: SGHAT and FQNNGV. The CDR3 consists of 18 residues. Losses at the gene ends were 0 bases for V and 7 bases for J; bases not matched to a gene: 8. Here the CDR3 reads CASSLDLGLAGADGELFF. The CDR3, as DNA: TGTGCCAGCAGCTTAGATCTCGGACTAGCGGGAGCCGACGGGGAGCTGTTTTTT.

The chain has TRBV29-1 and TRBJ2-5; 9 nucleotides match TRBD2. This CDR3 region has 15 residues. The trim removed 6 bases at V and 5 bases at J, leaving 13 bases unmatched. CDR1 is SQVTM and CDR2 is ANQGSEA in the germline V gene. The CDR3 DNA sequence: TGCAGCGTCACGAGGGCTAGCGGGACCCAGGAGACCCAGTACTTC. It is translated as CSVTRASGTQETQYF.

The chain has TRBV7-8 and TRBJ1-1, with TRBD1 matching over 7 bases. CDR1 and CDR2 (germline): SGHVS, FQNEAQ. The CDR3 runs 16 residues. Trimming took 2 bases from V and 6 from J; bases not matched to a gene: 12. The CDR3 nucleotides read TGTGCCAGCAGCTTATCCCCGACAGGGCAACAGGCTGAAGCTTTCTTT. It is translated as CASSLSPTGQQAEAFF.

The DNA for the CDR3 is TGTGCCTGGGGGCGCGGGTATGGCTACACCTTC. Protein product: CAWGRGYGYTF. V usage is TRBV30 and J usage is TRBJ1-2, with unresolved D. The CDR3 length is 11 residues. The germline CDR1 and CDR2 sequences are GTSNPN and SVGIG (reference sequence). Trimming removed 5 bases from V and 5 bases from J, with 9 bases in between.

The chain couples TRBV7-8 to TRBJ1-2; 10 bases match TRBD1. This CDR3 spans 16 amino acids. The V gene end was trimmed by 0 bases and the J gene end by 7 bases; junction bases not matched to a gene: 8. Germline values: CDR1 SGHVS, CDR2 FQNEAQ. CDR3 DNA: TGTGCCAGCAGCTTAGCCTGGGGACAGGGGTTCCGTGGCTACACCTTC. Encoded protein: CASSLAWGQGFRGYTF. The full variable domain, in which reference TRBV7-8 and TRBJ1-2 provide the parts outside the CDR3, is GAGVSQSPRYKVAKRGQDVALRCDPISGHVSLFWYQQALGQGPEFLTYFQNEAQLDKSGLPSDRFFAERPEGSVSTLKIQRTQQEDSAVYLCASSLAWGQGFRGYTFGSGTRLTVV.

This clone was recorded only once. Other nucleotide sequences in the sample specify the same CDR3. CDR3 bases: TGTGCCAGCAGCCTCCGGCAGGGCGACACTGAAGCTTTCTTT. It is translated as CASSLRQGDTEAFF. The chain links TRBV7-2 to TRBJ1-1, with a possible D match to TRBD1 (5 bases). The CDR3 contains 14 residues. Looked up from germline, CDR1 is SGHTA and CDR2 is FQGNSA. Trimming shortened V by 5 bases and J by 3 bases, and 13 bases separated the two germline ends.

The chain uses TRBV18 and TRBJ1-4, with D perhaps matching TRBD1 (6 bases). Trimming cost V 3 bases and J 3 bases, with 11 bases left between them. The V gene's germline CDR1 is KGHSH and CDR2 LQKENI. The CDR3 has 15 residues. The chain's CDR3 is CASSPRGASNEKLFF. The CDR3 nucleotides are TGTGCCAGCTCACCCCGGGGGGCCTCTAATGAAAAACTGTTTTTT.

CDR3 in DNA: TGTGCCAGCAGACCGACAGGGAGGGAGACCCAGTACTTC. Its translation: CASRPTGRETQYF. This sequence joins TRBV5-4 and TRBJ2-5; TRBD1 might be the D (7 bases). The ends were cut back, 5 bases at V and 5 bases at J, with 13 bases in the middle. This CDR3 is 13 amino acids long. In germline, CDR1 is SGHNT, CDR2 YYREEE (reference sequence).

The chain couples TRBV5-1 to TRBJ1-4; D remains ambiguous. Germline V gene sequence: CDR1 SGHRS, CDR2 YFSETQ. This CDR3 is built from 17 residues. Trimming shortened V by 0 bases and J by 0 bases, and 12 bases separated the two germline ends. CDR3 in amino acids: CASSLGPSNPTNEKLFF. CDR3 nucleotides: TGCGCCAGCAGCTTGGGCCCTTCGAACCCAACTAATGAAAAACTGTTTTTT.

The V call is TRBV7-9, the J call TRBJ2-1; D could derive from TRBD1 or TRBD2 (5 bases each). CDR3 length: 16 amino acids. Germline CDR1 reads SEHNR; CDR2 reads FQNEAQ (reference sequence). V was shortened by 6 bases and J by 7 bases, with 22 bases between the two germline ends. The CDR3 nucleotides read TGTGCCAGCAGAGAATCCGGGACCATCACAAATAATGAGCAGTTCTTC. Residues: CASRESGTITNNEQFF.

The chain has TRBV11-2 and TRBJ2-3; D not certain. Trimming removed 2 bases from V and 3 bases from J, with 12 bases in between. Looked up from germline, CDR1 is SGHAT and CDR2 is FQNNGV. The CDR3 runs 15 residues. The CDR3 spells CASSLWSRNTDTQYF. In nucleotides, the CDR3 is TGTGCCAGCAGCTTATGGTCCAGGAATACAGATACGCAGTATTTT.

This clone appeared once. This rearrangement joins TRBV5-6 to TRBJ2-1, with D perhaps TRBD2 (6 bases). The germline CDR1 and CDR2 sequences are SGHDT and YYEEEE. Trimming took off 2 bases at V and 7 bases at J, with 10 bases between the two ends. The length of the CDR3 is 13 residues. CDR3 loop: CASSFGRPNEQFF. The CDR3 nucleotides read TGTGCCAGCAGCTTTGGGAGGCCAAATGAGCAGTTCTTC.

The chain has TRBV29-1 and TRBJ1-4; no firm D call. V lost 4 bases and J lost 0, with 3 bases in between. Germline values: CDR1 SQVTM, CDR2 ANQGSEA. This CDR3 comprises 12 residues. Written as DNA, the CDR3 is TGCAGCGTTGTAGCAACTAATGAAAAACTGTTTTTT. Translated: CSVVATNEKLFF. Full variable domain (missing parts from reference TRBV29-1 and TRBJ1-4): SAVISQKPSRDICQRGTSLTIQCQVDSQVTMMFWYRQQPGQSLTLIATANQGSEATYESGFVIDKFPISRPNLTFSTLTVSNMSPEDSSIYLCSVVATNEKLFFGSGTQLSVL.